This T cell receptor beta chain stems from a study of blood T cell repertoires in COVID-19. Using immunoSEQ multiplex PCR, the repertoire was profiled, and TCRdb retains in-frame clones only, with some absent. The data contain 400,000 to 450,000 clones, 90% of them seen just once; the ten biggest clones take up about 0.63%. Two negative PCRs, clearance, or symptom resolution were required of recovered Cohort 3 donors. The CDR3 consists of 14 residues. CDR1 and CDR2 from the germline V gene are SGHTA and FQGNSA. After removal of 7 bases from V and 1 base from J, the junction contained 5 bases not matched to a gene.

This TCR was sampled from a man younger than 35 who had recovered from COVID-19. The rearrangement uses TRBV7-2 and TRBJ1-1, with 8 nucleotides matching TRBD1. Source material: PBMCs or T cells enriched from blood (not recorded which). CDR3 bases: TGTGCCAGCAATCGGGACAGGAGGAACACTGAAGCTTTCTTT. It codes for CASNRDRRNTEAFF.